This T cell receptor (beta chain) was sequenced in a study of cytomegalovirus exposure and HLA in healthy donors. The PCR employed 60 Vbeta primers together with 13 Jbeta primers. Assay used: immunoSEQ multiplex PCR; TCRdb lists only in-frame clones, some missing. The sample shows 130,000 or so clones, 84% of them seen only once. Study conclusions and caveats: Testing in vitro showed a few CMV-associated chains specific for CMV antigens. Earlier findings revealed that most TCR beta V segments proved productive either about 90% or about 30% of the time.

On this clone: Its antigen is unknown.

Germline CDR1 SGHRS, CDR2 YFSETQ. V was shortened by 4 bases and J by 7 bases, with 8 bases between the two germline ends. There are 12 residues in the CDR3. Each donor was nominally healthy when sampled (though unrecorded immune exposures were likely). The TCR was taken from a woman in her late teens or twenties in good health and CMV-seropositive. Sequencing was carried out using PBMCs. The chain has TRBV5-1 and TRBJ2-2; perhaps TRBD2 as D (5 bases). CDR3 DNA: TGCGCCAGCAGCCGGGAATTCGGGGAGCTGTTTTTT. Protein sequence: CASSREFGELFF.